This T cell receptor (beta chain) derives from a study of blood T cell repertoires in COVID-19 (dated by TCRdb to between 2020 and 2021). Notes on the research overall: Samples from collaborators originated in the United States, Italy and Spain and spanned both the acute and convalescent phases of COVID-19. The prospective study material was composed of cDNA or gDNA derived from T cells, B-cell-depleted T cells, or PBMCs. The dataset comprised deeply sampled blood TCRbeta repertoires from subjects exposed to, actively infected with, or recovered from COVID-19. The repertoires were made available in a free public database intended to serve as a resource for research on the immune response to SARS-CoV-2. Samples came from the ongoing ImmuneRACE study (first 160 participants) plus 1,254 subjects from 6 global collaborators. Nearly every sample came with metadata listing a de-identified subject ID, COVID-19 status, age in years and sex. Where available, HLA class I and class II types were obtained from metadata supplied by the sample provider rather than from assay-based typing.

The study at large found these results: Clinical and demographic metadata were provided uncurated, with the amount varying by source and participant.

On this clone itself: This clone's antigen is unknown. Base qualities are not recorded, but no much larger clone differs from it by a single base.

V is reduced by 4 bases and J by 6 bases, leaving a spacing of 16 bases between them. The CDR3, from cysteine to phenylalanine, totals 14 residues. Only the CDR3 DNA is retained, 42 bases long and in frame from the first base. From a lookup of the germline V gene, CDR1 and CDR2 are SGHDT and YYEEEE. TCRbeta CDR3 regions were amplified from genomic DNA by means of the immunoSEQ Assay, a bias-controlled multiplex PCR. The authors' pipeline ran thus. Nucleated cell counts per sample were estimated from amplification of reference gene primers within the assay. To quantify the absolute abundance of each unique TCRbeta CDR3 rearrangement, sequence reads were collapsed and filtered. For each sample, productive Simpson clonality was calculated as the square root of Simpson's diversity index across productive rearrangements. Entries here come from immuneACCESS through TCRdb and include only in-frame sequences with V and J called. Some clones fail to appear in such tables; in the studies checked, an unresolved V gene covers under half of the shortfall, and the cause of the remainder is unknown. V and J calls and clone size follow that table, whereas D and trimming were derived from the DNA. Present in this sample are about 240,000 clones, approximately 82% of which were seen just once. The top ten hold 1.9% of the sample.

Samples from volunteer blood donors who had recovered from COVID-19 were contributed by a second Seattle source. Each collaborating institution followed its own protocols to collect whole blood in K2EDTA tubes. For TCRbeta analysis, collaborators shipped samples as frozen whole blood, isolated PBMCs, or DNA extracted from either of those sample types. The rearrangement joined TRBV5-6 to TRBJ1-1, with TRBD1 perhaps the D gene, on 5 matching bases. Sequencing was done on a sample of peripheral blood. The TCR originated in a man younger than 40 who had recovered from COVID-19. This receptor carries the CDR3 CASSRKMGLSEAFF. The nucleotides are TGTGCCAGCAGCCGAAAGATGGGACTTTCTGAAGCTTTCTTT.